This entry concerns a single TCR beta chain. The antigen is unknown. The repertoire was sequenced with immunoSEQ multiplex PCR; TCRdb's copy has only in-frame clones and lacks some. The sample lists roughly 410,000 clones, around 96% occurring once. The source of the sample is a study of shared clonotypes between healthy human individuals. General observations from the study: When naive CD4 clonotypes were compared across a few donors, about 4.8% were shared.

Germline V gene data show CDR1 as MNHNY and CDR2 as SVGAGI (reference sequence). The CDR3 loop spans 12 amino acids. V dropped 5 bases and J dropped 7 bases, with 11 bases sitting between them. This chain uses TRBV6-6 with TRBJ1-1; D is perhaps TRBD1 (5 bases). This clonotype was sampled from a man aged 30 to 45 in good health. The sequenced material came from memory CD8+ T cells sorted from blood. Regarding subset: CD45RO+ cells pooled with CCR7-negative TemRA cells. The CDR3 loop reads CASSRGTVEAFF. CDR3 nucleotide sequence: TGTGCCAGCAGTCGCGGGACGGTTGAAGCTTTCTTT.